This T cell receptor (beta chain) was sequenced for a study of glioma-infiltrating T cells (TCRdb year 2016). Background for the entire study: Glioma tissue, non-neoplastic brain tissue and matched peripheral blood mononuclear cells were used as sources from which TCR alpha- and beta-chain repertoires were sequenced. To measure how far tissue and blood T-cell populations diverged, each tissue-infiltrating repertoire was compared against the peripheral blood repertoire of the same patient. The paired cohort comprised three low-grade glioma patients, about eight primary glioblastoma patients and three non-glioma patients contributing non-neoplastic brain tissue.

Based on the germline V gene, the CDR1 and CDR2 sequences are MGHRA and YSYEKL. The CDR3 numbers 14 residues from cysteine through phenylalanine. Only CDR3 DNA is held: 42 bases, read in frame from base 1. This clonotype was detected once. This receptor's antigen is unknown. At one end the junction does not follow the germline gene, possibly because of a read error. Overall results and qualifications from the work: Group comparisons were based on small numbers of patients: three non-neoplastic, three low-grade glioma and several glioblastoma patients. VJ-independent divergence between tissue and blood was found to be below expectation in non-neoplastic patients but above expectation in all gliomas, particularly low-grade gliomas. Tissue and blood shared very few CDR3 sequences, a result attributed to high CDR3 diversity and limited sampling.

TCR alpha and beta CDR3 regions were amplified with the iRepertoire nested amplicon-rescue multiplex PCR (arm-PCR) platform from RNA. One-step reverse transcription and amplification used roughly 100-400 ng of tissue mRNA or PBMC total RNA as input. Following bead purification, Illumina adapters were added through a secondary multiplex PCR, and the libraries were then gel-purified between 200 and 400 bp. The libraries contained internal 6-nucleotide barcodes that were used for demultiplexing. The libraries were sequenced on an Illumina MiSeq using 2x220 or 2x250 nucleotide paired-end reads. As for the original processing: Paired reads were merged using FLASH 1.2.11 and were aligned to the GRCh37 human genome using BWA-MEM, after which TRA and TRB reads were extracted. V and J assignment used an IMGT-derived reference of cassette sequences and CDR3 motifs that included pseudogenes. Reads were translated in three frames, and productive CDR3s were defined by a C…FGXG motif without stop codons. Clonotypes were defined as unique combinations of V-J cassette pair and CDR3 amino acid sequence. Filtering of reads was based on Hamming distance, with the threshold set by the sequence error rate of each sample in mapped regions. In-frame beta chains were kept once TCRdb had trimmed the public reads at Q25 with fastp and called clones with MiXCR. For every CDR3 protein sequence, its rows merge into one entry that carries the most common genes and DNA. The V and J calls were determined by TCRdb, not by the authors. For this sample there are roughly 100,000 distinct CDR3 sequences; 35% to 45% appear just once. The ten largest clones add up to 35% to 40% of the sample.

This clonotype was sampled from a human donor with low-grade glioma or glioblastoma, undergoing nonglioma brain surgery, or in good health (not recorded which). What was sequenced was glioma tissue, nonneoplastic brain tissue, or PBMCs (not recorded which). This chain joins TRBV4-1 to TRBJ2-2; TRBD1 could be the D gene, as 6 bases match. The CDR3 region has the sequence CASRQGPGTGELFF. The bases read TGCGCCAGCAGACAGGGCCCCGGCACCGGGGAGCTGTTTTTC.